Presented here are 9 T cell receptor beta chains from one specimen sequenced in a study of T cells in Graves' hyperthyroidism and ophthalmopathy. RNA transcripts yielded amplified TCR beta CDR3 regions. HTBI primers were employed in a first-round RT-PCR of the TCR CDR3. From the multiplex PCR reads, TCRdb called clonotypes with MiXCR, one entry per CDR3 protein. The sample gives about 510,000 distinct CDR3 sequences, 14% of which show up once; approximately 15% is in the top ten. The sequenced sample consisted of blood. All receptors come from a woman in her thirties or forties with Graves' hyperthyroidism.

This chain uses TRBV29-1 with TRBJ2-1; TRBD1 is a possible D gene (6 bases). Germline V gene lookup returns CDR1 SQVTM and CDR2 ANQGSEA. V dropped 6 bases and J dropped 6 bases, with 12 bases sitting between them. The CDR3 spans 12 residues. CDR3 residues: CSVATRGNEQFF. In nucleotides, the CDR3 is TGCAGCGTCGCTACCAGGGGCAATGAGCAGTTCTTC.

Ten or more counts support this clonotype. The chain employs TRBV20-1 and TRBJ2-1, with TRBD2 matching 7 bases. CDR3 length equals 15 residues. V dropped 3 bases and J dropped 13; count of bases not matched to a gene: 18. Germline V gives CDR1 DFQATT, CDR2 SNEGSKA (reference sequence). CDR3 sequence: CSASGLRGERREQFF. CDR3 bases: TGCAGTGCTAGTGGTCTTCGGGGGGAGCGGCGAGAACAGTTCTTC.

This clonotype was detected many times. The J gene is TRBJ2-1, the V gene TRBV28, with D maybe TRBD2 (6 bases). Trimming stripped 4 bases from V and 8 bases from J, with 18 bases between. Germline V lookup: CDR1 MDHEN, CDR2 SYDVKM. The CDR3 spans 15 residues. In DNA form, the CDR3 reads TGTGCCAGCAGTTCCCACCCGGGTAGGAGGGATGAGCAGTTCTTC. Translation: CASSSHPGRRDEQFF.

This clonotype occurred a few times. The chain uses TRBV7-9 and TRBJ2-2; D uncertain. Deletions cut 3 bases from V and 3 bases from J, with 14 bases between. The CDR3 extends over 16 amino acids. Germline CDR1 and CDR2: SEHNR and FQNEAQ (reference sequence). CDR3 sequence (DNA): TGTGCCAGCAGCTTCTTCGGGCTTAGAGACACCGGGGAGCTGTTTTTT. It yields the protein CASSFFGLRDTGELFF.

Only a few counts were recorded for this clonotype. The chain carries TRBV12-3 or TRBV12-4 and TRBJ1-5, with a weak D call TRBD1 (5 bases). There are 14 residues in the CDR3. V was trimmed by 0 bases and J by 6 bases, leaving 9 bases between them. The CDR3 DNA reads TGTGCCAGCAGTTTAGCGCTAGGGGCTCAGCCCCAGCATTTT. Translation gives CASSLALGAQPQHF.

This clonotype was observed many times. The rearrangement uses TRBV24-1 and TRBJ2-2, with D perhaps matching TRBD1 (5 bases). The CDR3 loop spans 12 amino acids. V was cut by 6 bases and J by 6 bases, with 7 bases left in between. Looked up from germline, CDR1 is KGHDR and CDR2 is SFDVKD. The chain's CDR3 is CATSQGPGELFF. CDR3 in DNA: TGTGCCACCAGTCAGGGTCCCGGGGAGCTGTTTTTT.

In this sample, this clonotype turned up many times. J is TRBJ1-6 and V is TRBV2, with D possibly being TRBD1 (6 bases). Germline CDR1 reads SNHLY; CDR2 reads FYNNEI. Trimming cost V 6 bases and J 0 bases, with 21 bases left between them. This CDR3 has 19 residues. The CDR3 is CASSELQGSISSYNSPLHF. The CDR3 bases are TGTGCCAGCAGCGAGCTGCAGGGGTCTATCAGCTCCTATAATTCACCCCTCCACTTT. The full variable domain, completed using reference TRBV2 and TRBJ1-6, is EPEVTQTPSHQVTQMGQEVILRCVPISNHLYFYWYRQILGQKVEFLVSFYNNEISEKSEIFDDQFSVERPDGSNFTLKIRSTKLEDSAMYFCASSELQGSISSYNSPLHFGNGTRLTVT.

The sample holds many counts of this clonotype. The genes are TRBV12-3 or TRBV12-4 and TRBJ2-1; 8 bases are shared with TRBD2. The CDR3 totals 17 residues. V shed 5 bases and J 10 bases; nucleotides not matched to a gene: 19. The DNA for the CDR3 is TGTGCCAGCAGTGGAGAGAGGGTGACTAGCGTTTTTTGGGAGCAGTTCTTC. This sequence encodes CASSGERVTSVFWEQFF.

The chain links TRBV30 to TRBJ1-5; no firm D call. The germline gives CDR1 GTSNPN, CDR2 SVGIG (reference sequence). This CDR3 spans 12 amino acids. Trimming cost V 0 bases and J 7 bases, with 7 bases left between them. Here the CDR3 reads CAWSVGTQPQHF. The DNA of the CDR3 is TGTGCCTGGAGTGTAGGTACCCAGCCCCAGCATTTT.